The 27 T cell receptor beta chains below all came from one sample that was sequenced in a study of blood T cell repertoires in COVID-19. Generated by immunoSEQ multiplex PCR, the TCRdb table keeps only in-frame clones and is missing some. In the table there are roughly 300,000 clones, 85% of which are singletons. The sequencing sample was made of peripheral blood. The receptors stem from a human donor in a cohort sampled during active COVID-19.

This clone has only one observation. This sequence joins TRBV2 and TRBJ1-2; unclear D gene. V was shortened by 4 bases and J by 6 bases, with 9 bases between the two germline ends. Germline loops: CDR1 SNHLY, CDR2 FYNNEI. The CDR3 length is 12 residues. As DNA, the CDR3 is TGTGCCAGCAGTGCCGGGATGGATGGCTACACCTTC. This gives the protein CASSAGMDGYTF. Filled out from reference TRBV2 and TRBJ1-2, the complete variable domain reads EPEVTQTPSHQVTQMGQEVILRCVPISNHLYFYWYRQILGQKVEFLVSFYNNEISEKSEIFDDQFSVERPDGSNFTLKIRSTKLEDSAMYFCASSAGMDGYTFGSGTRLTVV.

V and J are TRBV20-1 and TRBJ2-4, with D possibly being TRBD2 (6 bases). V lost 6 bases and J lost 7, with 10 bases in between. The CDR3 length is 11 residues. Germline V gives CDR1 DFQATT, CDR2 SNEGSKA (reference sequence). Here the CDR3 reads CSAVRGNIQYF. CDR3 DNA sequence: TGCAGTGCCGTTCGGGGGAACATTCAGTACTTC.

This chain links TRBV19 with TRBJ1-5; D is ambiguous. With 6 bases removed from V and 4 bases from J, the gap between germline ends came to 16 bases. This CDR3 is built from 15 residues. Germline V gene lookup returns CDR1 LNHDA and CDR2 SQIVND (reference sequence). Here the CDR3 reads CASSKTRERNQPQHF. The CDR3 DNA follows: TGTGCCAGTAGCAAAACCCGGGAGAGAAATCAGCCCCAGCATTTT.

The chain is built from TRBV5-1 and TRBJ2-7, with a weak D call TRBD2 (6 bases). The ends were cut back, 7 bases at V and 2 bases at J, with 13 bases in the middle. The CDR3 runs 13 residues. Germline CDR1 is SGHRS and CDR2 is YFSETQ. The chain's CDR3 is CASGPGLAYEQYF. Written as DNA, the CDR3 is TGCGCCAGCGGCCCGGGACTTGCCTACGAGCAGTACTTC.

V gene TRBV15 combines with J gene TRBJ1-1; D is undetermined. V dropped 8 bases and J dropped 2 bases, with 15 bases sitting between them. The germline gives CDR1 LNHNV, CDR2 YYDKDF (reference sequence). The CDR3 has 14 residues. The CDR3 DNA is TGTGCCACCCCCACATCGAAAACCAACACTGAAGCTTTCTTT. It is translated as CATPTSKTNTEAFF.

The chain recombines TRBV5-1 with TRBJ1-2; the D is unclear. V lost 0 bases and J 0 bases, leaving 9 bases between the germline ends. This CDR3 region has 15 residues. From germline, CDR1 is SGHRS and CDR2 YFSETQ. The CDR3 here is CASSLGELTNYGYTF. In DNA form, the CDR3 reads TGCGCCAGCAGCTTGGGAGAGCTTACTAACTATGGCTACACCTTC.

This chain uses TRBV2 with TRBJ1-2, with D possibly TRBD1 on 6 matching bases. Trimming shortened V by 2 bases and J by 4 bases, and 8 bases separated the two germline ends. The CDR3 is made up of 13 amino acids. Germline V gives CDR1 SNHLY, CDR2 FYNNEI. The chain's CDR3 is CASSERQVYGYTF. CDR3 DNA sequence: TGTGCCAGCAGTGAACGACAGGTCTATGGCTACACCTTC.

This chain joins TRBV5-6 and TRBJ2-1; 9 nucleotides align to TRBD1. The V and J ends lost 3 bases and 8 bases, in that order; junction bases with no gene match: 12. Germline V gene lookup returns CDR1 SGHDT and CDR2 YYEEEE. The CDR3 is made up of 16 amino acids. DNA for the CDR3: TGTGCCAGCAGCTCGAATTTGGGACAGGGATCTCATGAGCAGTTCTTC. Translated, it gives CASSSNLGQGSHEQFF.

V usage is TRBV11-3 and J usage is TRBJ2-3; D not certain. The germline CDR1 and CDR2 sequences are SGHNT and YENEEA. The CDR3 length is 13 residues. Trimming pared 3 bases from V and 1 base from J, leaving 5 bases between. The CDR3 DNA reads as TGTGCCAGCAGCTTCAGTGGCACAGATACGCAGTATTTT. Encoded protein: CASSFSGTDTQYF.

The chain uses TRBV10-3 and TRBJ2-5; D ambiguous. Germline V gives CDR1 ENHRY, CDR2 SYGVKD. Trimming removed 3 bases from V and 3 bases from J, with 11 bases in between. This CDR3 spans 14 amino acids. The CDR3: CAISDRSTKETQYF. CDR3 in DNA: TGTGCCATCAGTGACAGGTCTACCAAAGAGACCCAGTACTTC.

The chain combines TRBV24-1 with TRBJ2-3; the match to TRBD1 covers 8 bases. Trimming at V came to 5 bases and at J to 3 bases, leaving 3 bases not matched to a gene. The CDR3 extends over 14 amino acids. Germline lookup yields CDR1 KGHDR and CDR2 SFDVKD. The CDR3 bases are TGTGCCACCAGTGCACAGGGGGTGACAGATACGCAGTATTTT. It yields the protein CATSAQGVTDTQYF.

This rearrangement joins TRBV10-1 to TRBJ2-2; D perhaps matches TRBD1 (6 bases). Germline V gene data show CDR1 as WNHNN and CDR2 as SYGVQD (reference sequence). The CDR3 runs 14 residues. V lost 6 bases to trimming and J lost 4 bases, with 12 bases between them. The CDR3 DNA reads TGCGCCAGCAGCCAGGGGCTCATCACCGGGGAGCTGTTTTTT. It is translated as CASSQGLITGELFF.

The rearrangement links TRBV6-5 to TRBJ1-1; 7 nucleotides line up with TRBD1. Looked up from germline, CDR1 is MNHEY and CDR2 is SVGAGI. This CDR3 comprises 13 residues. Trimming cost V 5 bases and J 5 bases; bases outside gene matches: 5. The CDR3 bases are TGTGCCAGCAGTCTAGACAGGGCTACTGAAGCTTTCTTT. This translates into CASSLDRATEAFF.

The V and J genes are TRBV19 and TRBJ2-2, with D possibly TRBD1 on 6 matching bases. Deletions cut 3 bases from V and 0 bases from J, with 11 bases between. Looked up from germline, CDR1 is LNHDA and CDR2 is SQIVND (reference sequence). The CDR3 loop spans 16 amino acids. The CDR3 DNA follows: TGTGCCAGTAGTATCGAAAGGACAGCGAACACCGGGGAGCTGTTTTTT. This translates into CASSIERTANTGELFF.

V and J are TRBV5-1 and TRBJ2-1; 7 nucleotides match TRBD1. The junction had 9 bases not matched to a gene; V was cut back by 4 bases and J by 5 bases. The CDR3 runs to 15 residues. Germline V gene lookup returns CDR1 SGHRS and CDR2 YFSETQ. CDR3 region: CASSQEGTANNEQFF. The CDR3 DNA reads TGCGCCAGCAGCCAGGAAGGGACAGCAAACAATGAGCAGTTCTTC.

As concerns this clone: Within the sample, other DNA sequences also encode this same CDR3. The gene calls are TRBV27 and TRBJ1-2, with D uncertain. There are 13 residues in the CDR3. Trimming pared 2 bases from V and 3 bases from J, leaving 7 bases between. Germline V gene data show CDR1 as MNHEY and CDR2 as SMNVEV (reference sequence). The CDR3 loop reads CASSLGQDYGYTF. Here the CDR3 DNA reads TGTGCCAGCAGTTTAGGTCAGGACTATGGCTACACCTTC.

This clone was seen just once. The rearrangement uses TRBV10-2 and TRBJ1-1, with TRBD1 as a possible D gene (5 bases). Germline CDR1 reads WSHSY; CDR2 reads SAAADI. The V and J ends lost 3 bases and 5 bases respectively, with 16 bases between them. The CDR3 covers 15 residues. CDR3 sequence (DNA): TGCGCCAGCAGTGACCCCCGTGGGGGGATGACTGAAGCTTTCTTT. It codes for CASSDPRGGMTEAFF.

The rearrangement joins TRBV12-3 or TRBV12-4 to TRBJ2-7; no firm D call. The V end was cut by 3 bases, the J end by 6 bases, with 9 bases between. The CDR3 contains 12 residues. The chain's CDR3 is CASSFIASEQYF. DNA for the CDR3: TGTGCCAGCAGTTTCATAGCTAGCGAGCAGTACTTC.

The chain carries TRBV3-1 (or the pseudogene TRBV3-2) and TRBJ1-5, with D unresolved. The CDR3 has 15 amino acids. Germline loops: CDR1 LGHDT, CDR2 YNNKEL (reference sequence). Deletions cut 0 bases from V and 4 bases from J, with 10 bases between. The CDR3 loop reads CASSQDVGGNQPQHF. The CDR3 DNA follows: TGTGCCAGCAGCCAAGACGTGGGAGGGAATCAGCCCCAGCATTTT.

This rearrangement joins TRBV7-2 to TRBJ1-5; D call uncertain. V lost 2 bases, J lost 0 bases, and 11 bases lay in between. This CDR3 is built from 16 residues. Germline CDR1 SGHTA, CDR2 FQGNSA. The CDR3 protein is CASSLSGYYSNQPQHF. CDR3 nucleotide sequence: TGTGCCAGCAGCTTATCGGGGTACTATAGCAATCAGCCCCAGCATTTT. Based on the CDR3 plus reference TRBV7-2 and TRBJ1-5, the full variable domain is GAGVSQSPSNKVTEKGKDVELRCDPISGHTALYWYRQSLGQGLEFLIYFQGNSAPDKSGLPSDRFSAERTGGSVSTLTIQRTQQEDSAVYLCASSLSGYYSNQPQHFGDGTRLSIL.

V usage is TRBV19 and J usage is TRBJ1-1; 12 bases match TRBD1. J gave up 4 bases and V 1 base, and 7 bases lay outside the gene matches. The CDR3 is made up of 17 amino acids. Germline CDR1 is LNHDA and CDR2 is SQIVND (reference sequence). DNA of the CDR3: TGTGCCAGTAGTATAGCCGGGACAGGGGGCGCTGGCACTGAAGCTTTCTTT. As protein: CASSIAGTGGAGTEAFF.

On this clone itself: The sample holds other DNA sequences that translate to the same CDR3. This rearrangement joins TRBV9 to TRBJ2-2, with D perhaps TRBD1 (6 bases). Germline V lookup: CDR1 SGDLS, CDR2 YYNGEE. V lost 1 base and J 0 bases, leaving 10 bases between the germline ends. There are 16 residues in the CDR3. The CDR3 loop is CASSVRAGANTGELFF. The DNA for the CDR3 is TGTGCCAGCAGCGTAAGGGCAGGGGCGAACACCGGGGAGCTGTTTTTT.

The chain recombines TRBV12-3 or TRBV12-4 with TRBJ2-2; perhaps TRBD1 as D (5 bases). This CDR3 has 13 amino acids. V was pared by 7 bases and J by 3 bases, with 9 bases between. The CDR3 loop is CASITGDTGELFF. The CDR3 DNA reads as TGTGCCAGCATAACAGGTGACACCGGGGAGCTGTTTTTT.

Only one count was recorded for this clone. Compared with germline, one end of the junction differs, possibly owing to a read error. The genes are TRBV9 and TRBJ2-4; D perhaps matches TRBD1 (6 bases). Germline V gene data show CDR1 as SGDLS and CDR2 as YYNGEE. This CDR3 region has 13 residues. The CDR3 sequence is CASSTSPGQRGHF. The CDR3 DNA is TGTGCCAGCAGCACAAGCCCGGGACAAAGAGGACACTTC. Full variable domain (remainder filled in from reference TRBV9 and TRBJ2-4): DSGVTQTPKHLITATGQRVTLRCSPRSGDLSVYWYQQSLDQGLQFLIQYYNGEERAKGNILERFSAQQFPDLHSELNLSSLELGDSALYFCASSTSPGQRGHFGAGTRLSVL.

Here the CDR3 DNA reads TGCGCCAGCAGCCTTAGGACAGCCACCAGTATCTATGGCTACACCTTC. Translating it yields CASSLRTATSIYGYTF. V gene TRBV5-1 combines with J gene TRBJ1-2; TRBD1 might be the D (6 bases). Trimming cost V 4 bases and J 4 bases, with 20 bases left between them. The CDR3 extends over 16 amino acids. In germline, CDR1 is SGHRS, CDR2 YFSETQ.

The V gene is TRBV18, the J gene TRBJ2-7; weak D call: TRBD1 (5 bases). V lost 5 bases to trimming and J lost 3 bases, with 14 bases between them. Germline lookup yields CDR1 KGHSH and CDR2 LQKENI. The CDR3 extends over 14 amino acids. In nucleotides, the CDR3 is TGTGCCAGCTCAGGGGCCGGACAACTCTACGAGCAGTACTTC. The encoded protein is CASSGAGQLYEQYF. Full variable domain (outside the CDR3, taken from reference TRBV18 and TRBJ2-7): NAGVMQNPRHLVRRRGQEARLRCSPMKGHSHVYWYRQLPEEGLKFMVYLQKENIIDESGMPKERFSAEFPKEGPSILRIQQVVRGDSAAYFCASSGAGQLYEQYFGPGTRLTVT.

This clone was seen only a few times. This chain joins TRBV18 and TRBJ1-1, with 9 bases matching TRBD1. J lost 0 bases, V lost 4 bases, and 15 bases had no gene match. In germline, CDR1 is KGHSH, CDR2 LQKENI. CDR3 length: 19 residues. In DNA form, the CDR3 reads TGTGCCAGCTCACTTAAAATTATGGGACAGGGAAATATGAACACTGAAGCTTTCTTT. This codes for CASSLKIMGQGNMNTEAFF.